This T cell receptor beta chain came from a study of blood T cell repertoires in COVID-19 (dated by TCRdb to 2020 to 2022). Study-wide context: Collaborator samples came from the United States, Italy and Spain and covered acute and convalescent phases of COVID-19. A de-identified subject ID, COVID-19 status, age in years and sex were almost always included in the sample metadata. The dataset comprised deeply sampled blood TCRbeta repertoires from subjects exposed to, actively infected with, or recovered from COVID-19. A freely available public database, intended as a resource for researchers studying the immune response to SARS-CoV-2, is where the repertoires were released. The material from the prospective study consisted of cDNA or gDNA derived from T cells, B-cell-depleted T cells, or PBMCs. Samples came from the ongoing ImmuneRACE study (first 160 participants) plus 1,254 subjects from 6 global collaborators. Where HLA class I and class II types were available, the types were taken from metadata supplied by the sample provider, not from assay-based typing. Beyond this particular receptor, the publication reports: How much clinical and demographic metadata was included differed by source and by participant, and the metadata was provided uncurated.

At one collaborating source in Seattle, patients were enrolled during active infection and were followed longitudinally through the course of disease. The collaborating institutions used their own protocols to collect whole blood in K2EDTA tubes. Collaborator samples were shipped for TCRbeta analysis as frozen whole blood, isolated PBMCs, or DNA extracted from either sample type. The germline V gene (reference sequence) yields LNHDA for CDR1 and SQIVND for CDR2. V is reduced by 4 bases and J by 2 bases, leaving a spacing of 15 bases between them. The CDR3, from cysteine to phenylalanine, totals 16 residues. The kept DNA is CDR3 alone, 48 bases in frame from the first base. TCRbeta CDR3 regions were amplified from genomic DNA using the immunoSEQ Assay, a bias-controlled multiplex PCR. The source study handled its data this way. The number of nucleated cells in each sample was estimated by amplification of reference gene primers within the assay. Sequence reads were collapsed and filtered to measure the absolute abundance of every unique TCRbeta CDR3 rearrangement. For each sample, productive Simpson clonality was calculated as the square root of Simpson's diversity index over productive rearrangements. Here the immuneACCESS table is served through TCRdb, limited to in-frame sequences with V and J called. Missing clones are a known gap in these copies; in checked studies unresolved V genes cover under half, and the rest lacks a known reason. That table furnishes V, J and clone size, whereas the DNA furnished D and trimming. A total of 150,000 to 250,000 clones appear in this sample, roughly 94% of them only once. The top ten constitute about 0.76% of the sample.

Regarding this clone: There is no known antigen for this receptor. Base qualities are not at hand, and no much larger clone is one base apart.

The sequenced sample consisted of peripheral blood. This TCR derives from a man younger than 45 with COVID-19, enrolled during active disease. Recombination linked TRBV19 to TRBJ1-5; no D gene is confidently identified. This receptor has the CDR3 CASSKFRTEGNQPQHF. The DNA reads TGTGCCAGTAGTAAATTTCGGACTGAGGGCAATCAGCCCCAGCATTTT. The variable domain in full, with residues beyond the CDR3 obtained from the reference TRBV19 and TRBJ1-5 genes, is DGGITQSPKYLFRKEGQNVTLSCEQNLNHDAMYWYRQDPGQGLRLIYYSQIVNDFQKGDIAEGYSVSREKKESFPLTVTSAQKNPTAFYLCASSKFRTEGNQPQHFGDGTRLSIL.